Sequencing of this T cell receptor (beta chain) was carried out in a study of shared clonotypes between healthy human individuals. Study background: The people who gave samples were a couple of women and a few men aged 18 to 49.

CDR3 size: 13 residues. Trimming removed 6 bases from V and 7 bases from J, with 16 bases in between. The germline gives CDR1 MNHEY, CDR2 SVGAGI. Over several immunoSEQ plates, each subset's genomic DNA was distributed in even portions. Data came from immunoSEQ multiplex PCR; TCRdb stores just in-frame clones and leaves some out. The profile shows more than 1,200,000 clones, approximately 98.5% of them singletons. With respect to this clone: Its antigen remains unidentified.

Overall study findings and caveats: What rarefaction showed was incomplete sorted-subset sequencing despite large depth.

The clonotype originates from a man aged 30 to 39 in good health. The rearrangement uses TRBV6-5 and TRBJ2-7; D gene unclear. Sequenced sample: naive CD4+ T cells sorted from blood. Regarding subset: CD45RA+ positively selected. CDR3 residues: CASRIPSVGEQYF. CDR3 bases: TGTGCCAGCAGAATCCCCTCAGTGGGAGAGCAGTACTTC.